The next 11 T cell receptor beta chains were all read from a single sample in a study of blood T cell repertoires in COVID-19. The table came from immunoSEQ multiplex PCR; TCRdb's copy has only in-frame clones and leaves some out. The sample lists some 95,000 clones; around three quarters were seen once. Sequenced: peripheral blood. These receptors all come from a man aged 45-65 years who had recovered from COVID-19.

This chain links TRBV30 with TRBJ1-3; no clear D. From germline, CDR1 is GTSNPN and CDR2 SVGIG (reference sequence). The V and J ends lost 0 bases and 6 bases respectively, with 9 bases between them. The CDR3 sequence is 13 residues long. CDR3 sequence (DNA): TGTGCCTGGAGTGTAAACGGTTTAAACACCATATATTTT. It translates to CAWSVNGLNTIYF.

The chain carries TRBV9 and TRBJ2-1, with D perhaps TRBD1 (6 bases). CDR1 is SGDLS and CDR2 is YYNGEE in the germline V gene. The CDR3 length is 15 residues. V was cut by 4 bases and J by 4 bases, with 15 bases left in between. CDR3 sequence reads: CASSPGTLIYNEQFF. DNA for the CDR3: TGTGCCAGCAGCCCGGGGACACTGATTTACAATGAGCAGTTCTTC.

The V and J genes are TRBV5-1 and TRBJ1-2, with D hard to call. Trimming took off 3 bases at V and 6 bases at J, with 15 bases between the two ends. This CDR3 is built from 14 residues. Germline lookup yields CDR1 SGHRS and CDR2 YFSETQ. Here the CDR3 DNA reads TGCGCCAGCAGCTACGGACTCATGGAGAATGGCTACACCTTC. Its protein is CASSYGLMENGYTF. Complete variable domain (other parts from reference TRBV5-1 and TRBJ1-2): KAGVTQTPRYLIKTRGQQVTLSCSPISGHRSVSWYQQTPGQGLQFLFEYFSETQRNKGNFPGRFSGRQFSNSRSEMNVSTLELGDSALYLCASSYGLMENGYTFGSGTRLTVV.

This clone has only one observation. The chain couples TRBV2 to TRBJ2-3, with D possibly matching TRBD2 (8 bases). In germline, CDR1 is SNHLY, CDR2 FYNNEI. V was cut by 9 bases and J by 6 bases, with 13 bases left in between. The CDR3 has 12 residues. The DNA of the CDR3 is TGTGCCAGGGGACTAGGGGGCGATACGCAGTATTTT. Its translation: CARGLGGDTQYF.

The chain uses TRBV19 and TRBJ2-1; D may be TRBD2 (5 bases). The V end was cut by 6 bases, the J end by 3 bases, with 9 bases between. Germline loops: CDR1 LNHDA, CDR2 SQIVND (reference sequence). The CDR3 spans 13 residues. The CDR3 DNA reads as TGTGCCAGTAGCCTGAGGGACTACAATGAGCAGTTCTTC. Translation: CASSLRDYNEQFF.

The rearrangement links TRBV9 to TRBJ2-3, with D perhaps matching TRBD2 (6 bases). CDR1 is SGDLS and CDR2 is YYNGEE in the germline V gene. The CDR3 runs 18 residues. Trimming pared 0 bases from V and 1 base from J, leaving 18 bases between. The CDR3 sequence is CASSVVASPSAGTDTQYF. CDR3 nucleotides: TGTGCCAGCAGCGTAGTAGCTAGTCCTAGCGCCGGCACAGATACGCAGTATTTT.

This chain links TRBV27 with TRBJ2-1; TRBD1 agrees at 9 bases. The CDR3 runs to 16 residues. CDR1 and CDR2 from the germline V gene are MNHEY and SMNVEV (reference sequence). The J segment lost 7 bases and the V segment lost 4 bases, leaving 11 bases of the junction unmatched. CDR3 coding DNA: TGTGCCAGCAGTTGGGACAGGGTAGGGAATGGGAATGAGCAGTTCTTC. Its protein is CASSWDRVGNGNEQFF.

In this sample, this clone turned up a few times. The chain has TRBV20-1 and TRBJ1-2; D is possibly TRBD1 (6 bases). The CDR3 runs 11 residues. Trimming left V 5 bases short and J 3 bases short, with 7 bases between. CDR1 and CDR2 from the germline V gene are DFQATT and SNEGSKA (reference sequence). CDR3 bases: TGCAGTGCTCGGACAGACTATGGCTACACCTTC. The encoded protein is CSARTDYGYTF.

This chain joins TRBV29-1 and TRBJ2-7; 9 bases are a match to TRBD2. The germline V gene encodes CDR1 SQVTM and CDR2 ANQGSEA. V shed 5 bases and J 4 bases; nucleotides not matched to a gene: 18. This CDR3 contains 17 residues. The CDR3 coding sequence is TGCAGCGTTCGACGAGGCGGGCTAGCGGGGACCGGTTACGAGCAGTACTTC. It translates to CSVRRGGLAGTGYEQYF.

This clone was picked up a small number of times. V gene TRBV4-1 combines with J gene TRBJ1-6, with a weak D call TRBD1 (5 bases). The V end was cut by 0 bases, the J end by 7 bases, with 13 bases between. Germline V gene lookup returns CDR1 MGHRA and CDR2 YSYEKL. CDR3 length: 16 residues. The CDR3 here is CASSQDPGVRNSPLHF. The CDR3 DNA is TGCGCCAGCAGCCAAGATCCGGGGGTGCGGAATTCACCCCTCCACTTT.

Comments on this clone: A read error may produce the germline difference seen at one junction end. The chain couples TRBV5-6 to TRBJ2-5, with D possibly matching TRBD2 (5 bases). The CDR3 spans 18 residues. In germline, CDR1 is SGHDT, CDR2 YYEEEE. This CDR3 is CASSSSFGGRSSQGTQYF. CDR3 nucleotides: TGTGCCAGCAGCTCCAGCTTTGGCGGGCGATCCTCACAAGGGACCCAGTACTTC.